The rows below give T cell receptor beta chains drawn from one sample of a study of blood T cell repertoires in COVID-19. This table comes from immunoSEQ multiplex PCR, and its TCRdb copy is limited to in-frame clones, with some not included. The profile shows fewer than 350,000 clones, about 85% of them singletons. The sample was PBMCs or T cells enriched from blood (not recorded which). The source is a woman in her twenties or thirties who had been exposed to COVID-19. Each CDR3 is given with its conserved first and last residue. A D gene is named only where the DNA matches it firmly. Clone size is shown for a subset of rows, as once, few, many or a class of expanded clone.

TRBJ2-5 | - | - | TRBV25-1 | TGTGCCAGCAGTGAATCTATGGGCAGGCAGACCCAGTACTTC | CASSESMGRQTQYF
TRBJ1-5 | - | - | TRBV19 | TGTGCCAGTAGTATAGAGCTACAGGGATTCAATCAGCCCCAGCATTTT | CASSIELQGFNQPQHF
TRBJ2-1 | few | - | TRBV3-1/TRBV3-2 | TGTGCCAGCAGCCTCTTAACCGGGACGGGGAGGTCGGCTGAGCAGTTCTTC | CASSLLTGTGRSAEQFF
TRBJ2-2 | - | TRBD1 | TRBV5-1 | TGCGCCAGCAGCGTCGGACAGGGGGGCACCGGGGAGCTGTTTTTT | CASSVGQGGTGELFF
TRBJ1-3 | many | - | TRBV9 | TGTGCCAGCACAGAGGAACAAGGAAACACCATATATTTT | CASTEEQGNTIYF
TRBJ1-2 | - | - | TRBV11-2 | TGTGCCAGCAGCTTATCCCCCTCTGTAGAGGAATATGGCTACACCTTC | CASSLSPSVEEYGYTF
TRBJ2-2 | once | - | TRBV4-1 | TGCGCCAGCAGCCAAGACACTGACAGTGCAAACACCGGGGAGCTGTTTTTT | CASSQDTDSANTGELFF
TRBJ1-1 | - | - | TRBV11-3 | TGTGCCAGCAGCCGCGGGGGGAATACTGAAGCTTTCTTT | CASSRGGNTEAFF
TRBJ2-5 | once | TRBD1 | TRBV7-9 | TGTGCCAGCAGCCCCCGGACAGGGCTGAAAGAGACCCAGTACTTC | CASSPRTGLKETQYF
TRBJ2-1 | - | TRBD1 | TRBV13 | TGTGCCAGCAGCGACCCCGGGACAGGGTACAATGAGCAGTTCTTC | CASSDPGTGYNEQFF
TRBJ1-2 | - | - | TRBV7-9 | TGTGCCAGCAGCTTAGAGGGGTATGGCTACACCTTC | CASSLEGYGYTF
TRBJ1-2 | - | - | TRBV2 | TGTGCCATCCTGGGGGAGGGTAACTATGGCTACACCTTC | CAILGEGNYGYTF
TRBJ2-7 | - | - | TRBV15 | TGTGCCACCAGCAGAGATACGGTTAACGAGCAGTACTTC | CATSRDTVNEQYF
TRBJ2-3 | - | - | TRBV3-1/TRBV3-2 | TGTGCCAGCAGCCAGTACCAACAGGTGGTAGATACGCAGTATTTT | CASSQYQQVVDTQYF
TRBJ2-5 | once | TRBD2 | TRBV3-1/TRBV3-2 | TGTGCCAGCAGCCCGTCCATGGGGGCTAGCGGGAGGGCCGGGAGGTTAGAGACCCAGTACTTC | CASSPSMGASGRAGRLETQYF
TRBJ2-7 | - | TRBD1 | TRBV9 | TGTGCCAGCAGCCCAACGGACAGGGGAATTAACGAGCAGTACTTC | CASSPTDRGINEQYF
TRBJ2-3 | once | TRBD1 | TRBV28 | TGTGCCAGCAGTTTATGGAGACAGGGGCTCACAGATACGCAGTATTTT | CASSLWRQGLTDTQYF
TRBJ2-2 | - | TRBD2 | TRBV2 | TGTGCCAGCAGCTTGGGACTAGCGGGAGCCGGGGAGCTGTTTTTT | CASSLGLAGAGELFF
TRBJ2-5 | - | TRBD2 | TRBV3-1/TRBV3-2 | TGTGCCAGCAGCCCCAGACTAGCGGGAGCATCAGAGACCCAGTACTTC | CASSPRLAGASETQYF
TRBJ1-1 | - | - | TRBV7-3 | TGTGCCAGCAGCTTAGACGGAGGGATCACTGAAGCTTTCTTT | CASSLDGGITEAFF
TRBJ2-3 | - | TRBD2 | TRBV6-5 | TGTGCCAGCAGTTACCTAGCGGGAAGCACAGATACGCAGTATTTT | CASSYLAGSTDTQYF
TRBJ1-1 | - | - | TRBV27 | TGTGCCAGCAGTTCGCACGGGGGTACTGAAGCTTTCTTT | CASSSHGGTEAFF
TRBJ1-4 | - | - | TRBV20-1 | TGCAGTGCCTCCAGAGGTGAAAAACTGTTTTTT | CSASRGEKLFF
TRBJ1-2 | - | TRBD1 | TRBV18 | TGTGCCAGCTCACCCGACAGGGATTATGGCTACACCTTC | CASSPDRDYGYTF
TRBJ2-3 | - | TRBD2 | TRBV7-3 | TGTGCCAGCAGCCCTTCGCGGGAGCGCGCAGATACGCAGTATTTT | CASSPSRERADTQYF
TRBJ1-2 | - | TRBD1 | TRBV6-1 | TGTGCCAGCAGTGAGCCGACAGGGAGCTATGGCTACACCTTC | CASSEPTGSYGYTF
TRBJ1-4 | - | - | TRBV4-3 | TGCGCCAGCAGCCAAGATCAATCCTACGGGGAAAAACTGTTTTTT | CASSQDQSYGEKLFF
TRBJ2-5 | once | TRBD1 | TRBV7-8 | TGTGCCAGCAGCTCCCACGGGACAGGGGGCCGGGAGACCCAGTACTTC | CASSSHGTGGRETQYF
TRBJ1-4 | - | - | TRBV27 | TGTGCCAGCAGTTCTCACAGGGAGGGGGAAAAACTGTTTTTT | CASSSHREGEKLFF
TRBJ2-1 | - | TRBD2 | TRBV28 | TGTGCCAGCACTGGAATAGCGGGACTGAGCTCCTACAATGAGCAGTTCTTC | CASTGIAGLSSYNEQFF
TRBJ1-2 | - | - | TRBV9 | TGTGCCAGCAGCGTAGGCCCAGGGGACTATGGCTACACCTTC | CASSVGPGDYGYTF
TRBJ2-1 | - | TRBD2 | TRBV3-1/TRBV3-2 | TGTGCCAGCAGCCAAGAAGGGACTATTTACAATGAGCAGTTCTTC | CASSQEGTIYNEQFF
TRBJ1-4 | - | - | TRBV19 | TGTGCCAGTAGTCTGTACCTCGGGGAGAATGAAAAACTGTTTTTT | CASSLYLGENEKLFF
TRBJ1-5 | - | - | TRBV28 | TGTGCCAGCAGCCGAAAGGCCCCTCAGGGGACGAATCAGCCCCAGCATTTT | CASSRKAPQGTNQPQHF
TRBJ2-1 | once | TRBD2 | TRBV19 | TGTGCCAGTAGTATTTCGGCGGGAGGCGTAAATGAGCAGTTCTTC | CASSISAGGVNEQFF
TRBJ1-6 | - | TRBD1 | TRBV30 | TGTGCCTGGAGTGGAAACCCGACAGGGAGCTCCTATAATTCACCCCTCCACTTT | CAWSGNPTGSSYNSPLHF
TRBJ1-5 | - | - | TRBV18 | TGTGCCAGCTCACCACCGAAAGGGGCCTCCGGAAATCAGCCCCAGCATTTT | CASSPPKGASGNQPQHF
TRBJ1-2 | - | - | TRBV6-2/TRBV6-3 | TGTGCCAGCAGTTACGGGCAGGGGAATCCCGGCTACACCTTC | CASSYGQGNPGYTF
TRBJ1-2 | - | - | TRBV19 | TGTGCCAGTTACAGTAGTGGGGCCGCGGGACCAAGCTATGGCTACACCTTC | CASYSSGAAGPSYGYTF
TRBJ1-2 | - | - | TRBV5-4 | TGTGCCAGCAGCTTGGTACCGGGTGATACGGGCTACACCTTC | CASSLVPGDTGYTF
TRBJ1-2 | - | TRBD1 | TRBV28 | TGTGCCAGCAGTTCCGGGACAGACCCTCGTGGCTACACCTTC | CASSSGTDPRGYTF
TRBJ1-2 | - | - | TRBV9 | TGTGCCAGCAGCGCGATAGGACAGAGTTATGGCTACACCTTC | CASSAIGQSYGYTF
TRBJ2-5 | once | TRBD2 | TRBV11-3 | TGTGCCAGCAGCCGCTCCGGCCCGGGACTAAAAGAGACCCAGTACTTC | CASSRSGPGLKETQYF
TRBJ2-3 | - | TRBD1 | TRBV14 | TGTGCCAGCAGCCCTCGGACAGGGGGGACAGATACGCAGTATTTT | CASSPRTGGTDTQYF
TRBJ2-3 | few | - | TRBV4-3 | TGCGCCAGCAGCCAAGGGAGACTCCGCACAGATACGCAGTATTTT | CASSQGRLRTDTQYF
TRBJ2-7 | - | - | TRBV3-1/TRBV3-2 | TGTGCCAGCAGCCAAAACAGGGTAACCTACGAGCAGTACTTC | CASSQNRVTYEQYF
TRBJ1-4 | - | - | TRBV6-5 | TGTGCCAGCAGTTACTCGATTTCAGGGATGCAAAAACTGTTTTTT | CASSYSISGMQKLFF
TRBJ2-3 | once | - | TRBV6-5 | TGTGCCAGCAGTTCACAAATCGACAGTAGCACAGATACGCAGTATTTT | CASSSQIDSSTDTQYF
TRBJ1-4 | - | - | TRBV7-9 | TGTGCCAGCAGCTTAGGGACAGCCACAACTAATGAAAAACTGTTTTTT | CASSLGTATTNEKLFF
TRBJ2-3 | - | - | TRBV19 | TGTGCCAGTAGTAGGAGTTATAGCACAGATACGCAGTATTTT | CASSRSYSTDTQYF
TRBJ2-3 | - | - | TRBV19 | TGTGCCAGTAGTATACAGGCTCAGGGTACGCAGTATTTT | CASSIQAQGTQYF
TRBJ2-7 | - | TRBD1 | TRBV19 | TGTGCCACCTCTCACCCGGGACAGGGGGCCTACGAGCAGTACTTC | CATSHPGQGAYEQYF
TRBJ2-7 | few | TRBD1 | TRBV12-3/TRBV12-4 | TGTGCCAGCAAGGGGGGACAGGTCGGAAGTCAGTACTTC | CASKGGQVGSQYF
TRBJ2-5 | once | - | TRBV23-1 | TGCGCCAGCTGCCATAAAACAGTTCAAGAGACCCAGTACTTC | CASCHKTVQETQYF
TRBJ2-1 | - | TRBD2 | TRBV5-1 | TGCGCCAGCAGCCCCTATTTAGCGGGTCGCGCCAATGAGCAGTTCTTC | CASSPYLAGRANEQFF
TRBJ2-5 | - | - | TRBV7-2 | TGTGCCAGCAGCTTTTCCCAGTTGGAGACCCAGTACTTC | CASSFSQLETQYF
TRBJ1-4 | - | - | TRBV28 | TGTGCCAGCAGCACCCGAGCGGGTGAAAAACTGTTTTTT | CASSTRAGEKLFF
TRBJ2-5 | once | TRBD2 | TRBV2 | TGTGCCACGACTCTTAGCGGGGGGGAAGAGACCCAGTACTTC | CATTLSGGEETQYF
TRBJ1-1 | - | - | TRBV2 | TGTGCCAGCAGTGACCTGCGCCTCAACACTGAAGCTTTCTTT | CASSDLRLNTEAFF
TRBJ1-1 | once | TRBD1 | TRBV4-1 | TGCGCCAGCAGCCAGACCCCGGGACAGGTTGACGCTGAAGCTTTCTTT | CASSQTPGQVDAEAFF